This section outlines one T cell receptor (beta chain) sequence together with its context. The antigen it recognizes is unknown. No base-level quality is on record; no much larger clone is a single base apart. The CDR3 measures 13 amino acids from cysteine to phenylalanine. Only the CDR3 DNA stays, 39 bases, in frame from base 1. Trimming takes 3 bases from V and 8 bases from J, and the germline ends sit 13 bases apart. CDR1 MDHEN and CDR2 SYDVKM are derived from the germline V gene. The sample belongs to a study of cytomegalovirus exposure and HLA in healthy donors (dated by TCRdb to 2017 to 2019). In the study overall: According to an earlier analysis of 587 of the donors, about 180 million T cells yielded approximately 120 million unique TCR beta sequences and 250 to 350 Gb of sequence data. The number of donors typed differed by locus, with roughly 620-630 for A, B, C, DRB1 and DQB1, more than 500 for DQA1, 600 to 610 for DPA1, and some 450 for DPB1. To predict cytomegalovirus infection status, the study brought together high-throughput TCR immunosequencing, statistical association of individual TCRs with disease status, and machine learning. Across 398 genotyped donors of the cohort, an average of about 200,000 unique TCR beta nucleotide sequences per donor were sequenced, and 15% to 20% of those sequences were non-productive. A handful of DR-DQ haplotypes were handled as single units for association and clustering because linkage in the cohort was strong. In an earlier analysis of a few hundred of the donors, high-throughput TCR beta sequencing was used to judge whether each TCR beta V gene segment behaved as functional or pseudogenic. HLA typing included class I and class II loci at four-digit resolution. A separate validation cohort of about 110 different subjects was used in addition to the roughly 670-subject first cohort. The T cell repertoires of under 750 subjects were profiled by immunosequencing and related to cytomegalovirus serostatus. A later analysis re-examined previously published TCR beta repertoires from just over 650 donors and added high-resolution HLA genotyping to investigate patterns of TCR occurrence. Donor age, sex, ethnicity and CMV serostatus were collected together with the repertoire data. Of the roughly 400 genotyped donors, 81% fell in the genetic ancestry cluster associated with self-reported Caucasian donors. The study was designed to test whether signatures of past pathogen exposure could be identified by cataloging public T cell receptors. Rather than using new phenotypic data, the later analysis identified candidate immune exposures from TCR beta sequences and from how often those sequences occurred across donors. A later genetic analysis used genome-wide SNP genotypes for about 65% of the roughly 670 donors, treating that subset as a discovery cohort. All discovery cohort repertoires had been generated using a single sequencing platform. An early release covering 550 to 700 HLA-typed donors comprised about 300 gigabases of sequencing data and 85 million to 100 million unique TCR sequences. General conclusions and limits of the study: Because HLA typing was missing for some donors at each locus, association tests included only the typed subset. An earlier analysis of around 600 of the donors showed that most TCR beta V segments appeared in productive rearrangements either about 90% or about 30% of the time, which broadly matched IMGT annotations. The authors suggested that the approach could potentially be extended to other disease states and immunological phenotypes. In vitro tests confirmed that three of the cytomegalovirus-associated TCR beta chains recognize cytomegalovirus antigens. In a later analysis, some 17,000 TCR beta sequences were associated with specific HLA alleles at a false discovery rate of 0.05. A cluster of highly shared sequence variants was judged likely to represent a technical artifact of the sequencing pipeline. Because the 87-base-pair reads could not distinguish some IMGT-functional V segments, including TRBV6-2 and TRBV6-3, those segments were excluded. V-gene and J-gene trimming of TCR beta chains was associated with a missense DCLRE1C variant in a later genetic analysis, and the association was replicated in an independent cohort. A further reported finding was that TCR beta sequences accurately predicted the HLA-A and HLA-B alleles for most subjects in the first cohort. Compared with equally common non-associated chains, HLA-associated TCR beta chains in a later analysis were more clonally expanded and had lower generation probabilities. Most TCR sequences were observed very rarely across donors, whereas some public TCRs were present in many individuals. A later analysis reported that several top co-occurrence clusters appeared linked to parvovirus B19, influenza, CMV and Epstein-Barr virus. Cytomegalovirus status was reported to be diagnosed by the classifier with high specificity and sensitivity in both the original and validation cohorts. When HLA alleles, especially DR and DQ, strongly co-occurred, TCR associations were difficult to assign to individual alleles. Fewer than 20 rarely observed V segments, including chromosome 9 orphons, were excluded from the earlier analysis of approximately 600 of the donors because counts were too low. The study listed 164 TCR beta chains as associated with cytomegalovirus. CMV serostatus was the only immune exposure information available for the cohort. In a later analysis, TCR association rates were found to vary across HLA loci, with the most associated TCRs seen for DRB1 alleles and the fewest for HLA-C alleles. In a later analysis, most CMV-associated TCR beta chains were found to appear HLA-restricted, with HLA associations seemingly driven largely by CMV exposure. Roughly uniform sequencing depth across donors was assumed in presence/absence analyses, although this assumption may not hold. Linkage disequilibrium might explain the correlated functional status among segregating V segments, but an unknown experimental factor could not be excluded. Only TCR beta chains were sequenced in this cohort, and the absence of alpha or paired-chain data limited detectable features. According to a later genetic analysis, donors in an Asian-associated ancestry cluster had fewer N-insertions in productive TCRs than the approximately 690-donor mean.

Preparation of the library involved the immunoSEQ multiplex PCR assay. For the multiplex PCR, a mixture combining 60 forward primers for TCR Vbeta segments and 13 reverse primers for TCR Jbeta segments was used. The CDR3 region of rearranged TCR beta genes was amplified from genomic DNA by a multiplex PCR assay. The amplified TCR beta libraries were sequenced on the Illumina HiSeq System as 87-base-pair reads. Turning to the authors' computational methods: A later analysis counted about 80 million unique TCR beta chains across the 650 to 800 repertoires, and roughly 10 million of these chains were shared by at least two donors. A nearest-neighbor algorithm error-corrected the raw reads and collapsed the reads into unique sequences, merging closely related sequences to remove PCR and sequencing errors. V, D and J gene segments were assigned by aligning CDR3 sequences to IMGT reference sequences. For a sequence to be retained, a match of at least six nucleotides was required to both a V gene segment and a J gene segment. A rearrangement was called productive if the CDR3 had no stop codons and remained in frame with V and J, and every other rearrangement was called non-productive. Following IMGT convention, CDR3 was defined as the stretch from the second conserved V-encoded cysteine up to the conserved J-encoded phenylalanine. The earlier analysis of some 550 of the donors excluded any sequence lacking an unambiguous match to a single V gene segment. In an earlier analysis of around 600 of the donors, V segments were called functional above 56.7% productive rearrangements and were called segregating when the between-donor standard deviation exceeded 5%. A statistical classification framework was developed to diagnose cytomegalovirus status using the catalog of TCR beta chain sequences. V and J gene assignment, in a later analysis, came from comparing TCR nucleotide sequences with IMGT/GENE-DB human TR gene sequences. In a later analysis, CDR3 sequences and most-parsimonious VDJ recombination scenarios were assigned using the TCRdist pipeline. In a later analysis, every TCR beta chain was defined by the combination of its CDR3 amino acid sequence and its V-gene family, and reads without a unique V-gene family were dropped. To address suspected cross-contamination and a sequencing artifact, a later analysis removed roughly 580 highly shared, low-generation-probability nucleotide sequences. In a later analysis, a clonal expansion index was calculated for each public chain from normalized within-repertoire ranks of inferred template counts. Generation probabilities in a later analysis came from a VDJ recombination model fitted to out-of-frame rearrangements, and those results were checked against IGoR. In a later analysis, hypergeometric tests were used to score TCR-TCR, TCR-HLA and TCR-CMV co-occurrence, with a repertoire-size bias correction applied to TCR pairs. In a later analysis, false discovery rates were estimated by permuting HLA or CMV assignments 20 times. In a later analysis, co-occurring TCRs were grouped using DBSCAN, and TCRdist sequence similarity was added for clustering within HLA-allele-positive subsets. For co-occurrence clustering, repertoires with fewer than 30,000 or more than 120,000 public chains were excluded, along with roughly five repertoires with anomalous nucleotide sharing. TCRdb took over this immuneACCESS table, retaining in-frame rearrangements with V and J assigned. Such tables are incomplete; in checked studies, under half of the missing clones stem from an unresolved V gene, and the remainder is unexplained. The V and J calls and clone size were taken over from that table, and D and trimming were inferred from the DNA. The sample table holds 120,000 or so clones, of which roughly a tenth were seen once. 4.6% of the sample is taken by the ten largest.

The cohort comprised 550 to 700 healthy bone marrow donors. All cohort members were sampled while nominally healthy, although unrecorded immune exposures were likely present. The donor was CMV seropositive and belonged to the group of 250 to 300 seropositive cohort members. A peripheral blood sample was provided by each donor, and peripheral blood mononuclear cells were used for TCR beta sequencing. The Qiagen DNeasy Blood Extraction Kit was used to extract genomic DNA from the blood cell samples. The sequenced sample was PBMCs. This receptor was obtained from a woman younger than 30 in good health and CMV-seropositive. The chain is encoded by TRBV28 joined to TRBJ1-2, with the D gene too uncertain to name. For the CDR3, the sequence is CASSLRALGGYTF. The nucleotide sequence is TGTGCCAGCAGTTTGAGGGCCCTCGGGGGCTACACCTTC.